Listed below are T cell receptor beta chains from one sample, sequenced in a study of OX40 agonist ivuxolimab in advanced cancers. Data came from immunoSEQ multiplex PCR; TCRdb stores just in-frame clones and leaves some out. The sample yields roughly 53,000 clones, about 83% seen once. The sample was CD4+ or CD8+ T cells sorted from blood, taken in a trial of the OX40 agonist ivuxolimab. The receptor set was obtained from an adult with an advanced solid tumor such as melanoma, head and neck, liver or kidney cancer. CDR3s include the opening cysteine and the closing phenylalanine or tryptophan. Each record gives: clone size, V gene, D gene, J gene, CDR3 protein, CDR3 DNA. A D gene is named only where the DNA matches it firmly. Size is omitted from some rows. Given values are once, few, many or a class for expanded clones.

>-|TRBV19|-|TRBJ1-4
CASSIRQVQNEKLFF
TGTGCCAGTAGTATTAGACAGGTCCAAAATGAAAAACTGTTTTTT
>few|TRBV7-8|-|TRBJ1-2
CASSPVEDANYGYTF
TGTGCCAGCAGCCCAGTCGAAGACGCTAACTATGGCTACACCTTC
>-|TRBV5-6|TRBD1|TRBJ2-7
CASSKAGTGGSEQYF
TGTGCCAGCAGCAAAGCCGGGACAGGGGGCTCCGAGCAGTACTTC
>-|TRBV9|TRBD1|TRBJ1-2
CASRLTRDRFYGYTF
TGTGCCAGCAGATTGACTCGGGACAGATTTTATGGCTACACCTTC
>-|TRBV7-9|-|TRBJ2-3
CASSLAWRGSTDTQYF
TGTGCCAGCAGCTTAGCATGGAGAGGGAGCACAGATACGCAGTATTTT
>-|TRBV6-5|TRBD2|TRBJ2-7
CASSYYSTSSYEQYF
TGTGCCAGCAGCTACTATTCGACTAGCAGCTACGAGCAGTACTTC
>-|TRBV19|TRBD1|TRBJ1-1
CASTTTGGGTEAFF
TGTGCCAGTACCACTACAGGGGGAGGCACTGAAGCTTTCTTT
>-|TRBV20-1|-|TRBJ1-1
CSARGNTEAFF
TGCAGTGCTAGGGGGAACACTGAAGCTTTCTTT
>-|TRBV19|TRBD2|TRBJ2-3
CASSRLAASTDTQYF
TGTGCCAGTAGTAGGCTAGCGGCTAGCACAGATACGCAGTATTTT
>-|TRBV27|TRBD1|TRBJ1-1
CASSRQSGQGNTEAFF
TGTGCCAGCAGCCGCCAATCCGGACAGGGAAACACTGAAGCTTTCTTT
>-|TRBV2|-|TRBJ2-5
CASSVRGLETQYF
TGTGCCAGCAGTGTACGGGGATTGGAGACCCAGTACTTC
>-|TRBV5-4|-|TRBJ2-7
CASSLGPSDPYEQYF
TGTGCCAGCAGCTTGGGCCCTAGCGACCCCTACGAGCAGTACTTC
>-|TRBV6-6|TRBD2|TRBJ2-3
CASGAGADTQYF
TGTGCCAGCGGAGCGGGGGCAGATACGCAGTATTTT
>-|TRBV19|TRBD1|TRBJ1-1
CASSQGVNVAETFF
TGTGCCAGTAGTCAGGGGGTAAACGTAGCTGAAACTTTCTTT
>-|TRBV18|-|TRBJ2-1
CASSPAGIGAREQFF
TGTGCCAGCTCACCCGCGGGTATCGGGGCCCGGGAGCAGTTCTTC
>-|TRBV5-6|-|TRBJ2-7
CASSLGQLDTYEQYF
TGTGCCAGCAGCTTGGGTCAGCTAGATACCTACGAGCAGTACTTC
>-|TRBV15|TRBD2|TRBJ2-1
CATGLAGIWSEQFF
TGTGCCACAGGACTAGCGGGGATCTGGAGTGAGCAGTTCTTC
>-|TRBV30|-|TRBJ2-3
CASTFAAGTDTQYF
TGTGCCTCCACCTTCGCGGCGGGCACAGATACGCAGTATTTT
>-|TRBV28|-|TRBJ1-2
CASSLILGVYGYTF
TGTGCCAGCAGTTTAATATTAGGGGTCTATGGCTACACCTTC
>-|TRBV28|-|TRBJ1-1
CASSLTDSGSGAFF
TGTGCCAGCAGTTTGACCGATTCAGGTTCTGGAGCTTTCTTT
>-|TRBV11-2|-|TRBJ1-1
CASSLDRGTEAFF
TGTGCCAGCAGCTTAGATCGGGGGACTGAAGCTTTCTTT
>-|TRBV7-6|TRBD2|TRBJ2-6
CASSLRAGGSGANVLTF
TGTGCCAGCAGCTTGAGGGCGGGAGGTTCTGGGGCCAACGTCCTGACTTTC
>-|TRBV15|TRBD2|TRBJ2-3
CATSIRLAASTDTQYF
TGTGCCACCAGCATCCGACTAGCGGCTAGCACAGATACGCAGTATTTT
>few|TRBV6-5|-|TRBJ1-1
CASSRTDGTEAFF
TGTGCCAGCAGTAGGACGGACGGCACTGAAGCTTTCTTT
>-|TRBV7-9|TRBD2|TRBJ2-1
CASSYYGGTNEQFF
TGTGCCAGCAGTTACTACGGGGGGACCAATGAGCAGTTCTTC
>-|TRBV11-3|-|TRBJ2-5
CASSSTGVETQYF
TGTGCCAGCAGCTCTACGGGAGTTGAGACCCAGTACTTC
>-|TRBV6-9|TRBD1|TRBJ1-4
CASSNTGVGEKLFF
TGTGCCAGCAGTAATACAGGGGTAGGGGAAAAACTGTTTTTT